What follows are 8 T cell receptor beta chains derived from one specimen sequenced in a study of T cell changes during pregnancy in multiple sclerosis. Method: immunoSEQ multiplex PCR; TCRdb's copy keeps in-frame clones and lacks some. The sample yields about 69,000 clones, less than 90% seen once. Sequenced material: peripheral blood, taken before pregnancy. Receptor source: a female donor with multiple sclerosis, enrolled in a pregnancy study.

The chain combines TRBV27 with TRBJ2-7, with 9 bases lining up with TRBD2. CDR3 length: 20 residues. J gave up 0 bases and V 6 bases, and 21 bases lay outside the gene matches. Germline CDR1 MNHEY, CDR2 SMNVEV (reference sequence). Here the CDR3 reads CASSHTRKVAGAWSSYEQYF. The CDR3, as DNA: TGTGCCAGCAGCCACACTAGGAAAGTAGCGGGGGCCTGGAGCTCCTACGAGCAGTACTTC.

The gene calls are TRBV18 and TRBJ1-5; D remains unclear. This CDR3 spans 13 amino acids. V lost 6 bases to trimming and J lost 4 bases, with 10 bases between them. Germline CDR1 is KGHSH and CDR2 is LQKENI. CDR3 sequence (DNA): TGTGCCAGCTCGCCTAGATCTAATCAGCCCCAGCATTTT. It yields the protein CASSPRSNQPQHF.

This chain links TRBV7-3 with TRBJ2-3; TRBD2 matches 7 bases. The CDR3 has 16 amino acids. CDR1 is SGHTA, CDR2 FQGTGA, per germline. With V trimmed by 3 bases and J by 2 bases, 8 bases remained unmatched. The CDR3 DNA sequence: TGTGCCAGCAGCTTTAATGGAGCGGGAAACACAGATACGCAGTATTTT. This encodes CASSFNGAGNTDTQYF.

This sequence joins TRBV6-1 and TRBJ1-2, with D perhaps matching TRBD1 (6 bases). The CDR3 extends over 13 amino acids. CDR1 MNHNS and CDR2 SASEGT come from the germline V gene. Trimming left V 5 bases short and J 4 bases short, with 11 bases between. CDR3 region: CASSQDRAYGYTF. The CDR3 DNA reads TGTGCCAGCAGTCAGGACAGAGCCTATGGCTACACCTTC.

The rearrangement uses TRBV11-2 and TRBJ2-1, with D perhaps TRBD2 (7 bases). Between the trimmed V and J ends, which lost 1 base and 0 bases, there was a span of 13 bases. The CDR3 consists of 17 residues. CDR1 SGHAT and CDR2 FQNNGV come from the germline V gene. CDR3 loop: CASSLGWGGRSYNEQFF. CDR3 bases: TGTGCCAGCAGCTTAGGGTGGGGGGGCCGCTCCTACAATGAGCAGTTCTTC.

The chain employs TRBV7-6 and TRBJ1-2, with 7 bases matching TRBD1. The CDR3 consists of 15 residues. Germline lookup yields CDR1 SGHVS and CDR2 FNYEAQ. Trimming took 4 bases from V and 6 from J; bases not matched to a gene: 11. The CDR3 DNA is TGTGCCAGCAGCTCGGGGACAGTCCCATGGGATGGCTACACCTTC. The encoded protein is CASSSGTVPWDGYTF.

The V call is TRBV6-1, the J call TRBJ2-7, with TRBD2 identical over 11 bases. There are 14 residues in the CDR3. The germline CDR1 and CDR2 sequences are MNHNS and SASEGT. Trimming cost V 6 bases and J 5 bases; bases outside gene matches: 6. CDR3: CASRVAGGPHEQYF. The CDR3 DNA sequence: TGTGCCAGCAGGGTAGCGGGGGGGCCCCACGAGCAGTACTTC.

The chain joins TRBV18 to TRBJ2-3; 8 nucleotides line up with TRBD2. The CDR3 is made up of 16 amino acids. V trimming: 3 bases; J trimming: 2 bases; junction bases outside the gene matches: 7. Germline V lookup: CDR1 KGHSH, CDR2 LQKENI. The CDR3 DNA is TGTGCCAGCTCACCTGGGCTAGCGGGCTCCACAGATACGCAGTATTTT. Amino acid sequence: CASSPGLAGSTDTQYF.